Reported below is one T cell receptor (beta chain). The specificity of this receptor is unknown. Receptor amplification or capture employed the immunoSEQ multiplex PCR assay. For the multiplex PCR, a mixture combining 60 forward primers for TCR Vbeta segments and 13 reverse primers for TCR Jbeta segments was used. The CDR3 region of rearranged TCR beta genes was amplified from genomic DNA by a multiplex PCR assay. Amplified TCR beta libraries were sequenced as 87-base-pair reads on the Illumina HiSeq System. In the authors' own workflow: A later analysis tallied roughly 76 million unique TCR beta chains across the 666 repertoires, and approximately 11 million of those chains were shared by two or more donors. To remove PCR and sequencing errors, raw reads were error-corrected and collapsed into unique sequences using a nearest-neighbor algorithm that merged closely related sequences. V, D and J gene segments were assigned by aligning CDR3 sequences to IMGT reference sequences. For a sequence to be retained, a match of at least six nucleotides was required to both a V gene segment and a J gene segment. Rearrangements were classified as productive when the CDR3 lacked stop codons and remained in frame with V and J, and all other rearrangements were classified as non-productive. Following IMGT convention, CDR3 was defined as the stretch from the second conserved V-encoded cysteine to the conserved J-encoded phenylalanine. In an earlier analysis of around 540 of the donors, sequences lacking an unambiguous match to a single V gene segment were excluded. In an earlier analysis of several hundred of the donors, V segments were called functional above 56.7% productive rearrangements and were called segregating when the between-donor standard deviation exceeded 5%. A statistical classification framework was built for diagnosing cytomegalovirus status from the catalog of TCR beta chain sequences. In a later analysis, V and J genes were assigned by comparing TCR nucleotide sequences against IMGT/GENE-DB human TR gene sequences. A later analysis assigned CDR3 sequences and most-parsimonious VDJ recombination scenarios with the TCRdist pipeline. In a later analysis, each TCR beta chain was defined by its CDR3 amino acid sequence together with its V-gene family, and reads lacking a unique V-gene family were excluded. A later analysis removed over 500 highly shared, low-generation-probability nucleotide sequences to deal with suspected cross-contamination and a sequencing artifact. In a later analysis, a clonal expansion index was calculated for each public chain from normalized within-repertoire ranks of inferred template counts. Generation probabilities in a later analysis came from a VDJ recombination model fitted to out-of-frame rearrangements, and those results were checked against IGoR. In a later analysis, hypergeometric tests were used to score TCR-TCR, TCR-HLA and TCR-CMV co-occurrence, with a repertoire-size bias correction applied to TCR pairs. In a later analysis, false discovery rates were estimated by permuting HLA or CMV assignments 20 times. In a later analysis, co-occurring TCRs were grouped using DBSCAN, with TCRdist sequence similarity added in when clustering inside HLA-allele-positive subsets. Repertoires with fewer than 30,000 or more than 120,000 public chains, plus five repertoires with anomalous nucleotide sharing, were excluded from co-occurrence clustering. This immuneACCESS table, as held by TCRdb, lists in-frame sequences with V and J called but not all clones. Of the missing ones, under half trace to an unresolved V gene in checked studies; the others have no known cause. That table supplies the V and J calls and clone size; D and trimming were determined from the DNA. The sample table gives 45,000 to 55,000 clones. Approximately 6.6% of the sample comes from the top ten.

At the junction V is shortened by 8 bases and J by 9 bases; bases outside the gene matches: 9. Inclusive of the bounding cysteine and phenylalanine, the CDR3 is 13 residues long. CDR3 DNA only is kept here, 39 bases in frame from base 1. CDR1 is given as MNHEY and CDR2 as SVGAGI, both from the germline V gene. The cohort consisted of some 730 healthy bone marrow donors. All cohort members were sampled while nominally healthy, although unrecorded immune exposures were likely present. The donor tested CMV seropositive, placing the donor among the 289 seropositive members of the cohort. A peripheral blood sample was collected from each donor, and TCR beta sequencing was performed on peripheral blood mononuclear cells. The Qiagen DNeasy Blood Extraction Kit was used to extract genomic DNA from the blood cell samples. The data originate from a study of cytomegalovirus exposure and HLA in healthy donors listed by TCRdb under 2017. Turning to the overall study: An earlier analysis of several hundred of the donors reported 250 to 300 Gb of sequence data and roughly 100 million unique TCR beta sequences from roughly 180 million T cells. Roughly 300 gigabases of sequencing data and tens of millions of unique TCR sequences were included in an early release covering 550 to 650 HLA-typed donors. Of the roughly 400 genotyped donors, roughly 85% fell in the genetic ancestry cluster associated with self-reported Caucasian donors. The study aimed to test whether signatures of past pathogen exposure could be identified by cataloging public T cell receptors. The study used immunosequencing to profile the T cell repertoires of 600 to 850 subjects and linked those repertoires to cytomegalovirus serostatus. Along with the roughly 710-subject first cohort, a separate validation cohort of over a hundred different subjects was used. To predict cytomegalovirus infection status, the study combined high-throughput TCR immunosequencing, statistical association of individual TCRs with disease status, and machine learning. A later analysis re-analyzed previously published TCR beta repertoires from approximately 670 donors and added high-resolution HLA genotyping to study TCR occurrence patterns. In the later analysis, no new phenotypic data were used to find candidate immune exposures; instead, reliance was placed on TCR beta sequences and their occurrence across donors. An earlier analysis of several hundred of the donors applied high-throughput TCR beta sequencing to assess whether each TCR beta V gene segment acted as functional or pseudogenic. Donor age, sex, ethnicity and CMV serostatus were collected together with the repertoire data. A later genetic analysis used genome-wide SNP genotypes for about three fifths of the 666 donors, treating that subset as a discovery cohort. Every discovery cohort repertoire had been produced on one sequencing platform. Both class I and class II loci were covered by HLA typing, at four-digit resolution. Typing coverage differed by locus: A, B, C, DRB1 and DQB1 were typed in roughly 629-640 donors, DQA1 in 522, DPA1 in around 610, and DPB1 in just under 490. Several DR-DQ haplotypes were treated as single units for association and clustering because of strong linkage in the cohort. Across 398 genotyped donors of the cohort, an average of approximately 200,000 unique TCR beta nucleotide sequences per donor were sequenced, and 15% to 20% of those sequences were non-productive. Study-wide findings and limitations: Most CMV-associated TCR beta chains appeared to be HLA-restricted in a later analysis, and the HLA associations seemed to be driven largely by CMV exposure. A later analysis reported that several top co-occurrence clusters appeared linked to parvovirus B19, influenza, CMV and Epstein-Barr virus. Some IMGT-functional V segments, including TRBV6-2 and TRBV6-3, could not be told apart with the 87-base-pair reads, so those segments were excluded. According to the authors, the approach could potentially be generalized to other disease states and immunological phenotypes. In an earlier analysis of about 600 of the donors, most TCR beta V segments appeared in productive rearrangements about 87% or about 30% of the time, broadly matching IMGT annotations. According to a later analysis, TCR association rates differed among HLA loci, with DRB1 alleles showing the most associated TCRs and HLA-C alleles showing the fewest. A later genetic analysis associated a missense DCLRE1C variant with V-gene and J-gene trimming of TCR beta chains, and an independent cohort replicated the association. According to a later genetic analysis, donors in an Asian-associated ancestry cluster had fewer N-insertions in productive TCRs than the approximately 610-donor mean. When HLA alleles, especially DR and DQ, strongly co-occurred, TCR associations were difficult to assign to individual alleles. A later analysis associated about 16,000 TCR beta sequences with specific HLA alleles at a false discovery rate of 0.05. In the study, around 150 TCR beta chains were listed as associated with cytomegalovirus. Because HLA typing was missing for some donors at each locus, association tests included only the typed subset. In a later analysis, HLA-associated TCR beta chains showed more clonal expansion and lower generation probabilities than non-associated chains that were equally common. A cluster of highly shared sequence variants was judged likely to be a technical artifact of the sequencing pipeline. Linkage disequilibrium might explain the correlated functional status among segregating V segments, but an unknown experimental factor could not be ruled out. For the cohort, immune exposure information was limited to CMV serostatus. Most TCR sequences were seen in very few donors, while some public TCRs were found in many individuals. Fewer than 20 rarely observed V segments, including chromosome 9 orphons, were excluded from the earlier analysis of just under 600 of the donors because counts were too low. In vitro tests confirmed that a few of the cytomegalovirus-associated TCR beta chains recognize cytomegalovirus antigens. A further reported finding was that TCR beta sequences accurately predicted the HLA-A and HLA-B alleles for most subjects in the first cohort. The cohort was sequenced for TCR beta chains only, and without alpha or paired-chain data the features that could be detected were limited. Presence/absence analyses assumed roughly uniform sequencing depth across donors, an assumption that may not hold. Cytomegalovirus status was reported to be diagnosed by the classifier with high specificity and sensitivity in both the original and validation cohorts.

The source of this sequence is a male donor in good health and CMV-seropositive. Recombination linked TRBV6-5 to TRBJ2-5; TRBD2 aligns with 10 central bases. The sequenced sample consisted of PBMCs. The bases are TGTGCCAGCCGGACTAGCGGCACGGTGGCCCAGTACTTC. Its product reads: CASRTSGTVAQYF.